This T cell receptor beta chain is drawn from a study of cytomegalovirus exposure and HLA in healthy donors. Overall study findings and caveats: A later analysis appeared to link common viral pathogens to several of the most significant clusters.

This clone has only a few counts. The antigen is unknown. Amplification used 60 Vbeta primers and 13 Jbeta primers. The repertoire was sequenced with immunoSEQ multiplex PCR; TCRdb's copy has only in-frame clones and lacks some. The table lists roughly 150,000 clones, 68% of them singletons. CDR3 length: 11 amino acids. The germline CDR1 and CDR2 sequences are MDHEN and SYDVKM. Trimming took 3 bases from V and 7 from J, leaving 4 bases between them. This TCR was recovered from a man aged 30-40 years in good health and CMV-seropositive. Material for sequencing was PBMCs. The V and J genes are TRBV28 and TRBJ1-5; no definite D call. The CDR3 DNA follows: TGTGCCAGCAGTTTGGAGCAGCCCCAGCATTTT. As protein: CASSLEQPQHF.